This TCR beta chain was recovered during a study of blood T cell repertoires in COVID-19 (TCRdb year 2020). With regard to the full study: The collaborator samples originated in the United States, Italy and Spain and spanned the acute and convalescent phases of COVID-19. Nearly every sample came with metadata listing a de-identified subject ID, COVID-19 status, age in years and sex. The samples were drawn from the first 160 participants of the ongoing ImmuneRACE study and from 1,254 subjects provided by 6 global collaborators. The prospective study material was composed of cDNA or gDNA derived from T cells, B-cell-depleted T cells, or PBMCs. Deeply sampled blood TCRbeta repertoires from subjects exposed to, actively infected with, or recovered from COVID-19 were included in the dataset. A freely available public database, intended as a resource for researchers studying the immune response to SARS-CoV-2, is where the repertoires were released. Where available, HLA class I and class II types were taken from metadata supplied by the sample provider and were not determined by assay-based typing.

The collaborating institutions used their own protocols to collect whole blood in K2EDTA tubes. Collaborator samples were shipped for TCRbeta analysis as frozen whole blood, isolated PBMCs, or DNA extracted from either sample type. CDR1 and CDR2, per the germline V gene, are SNHLY and FYNNEI. The junction shows trimming of 4 bases on V and 0 bases on J, plus 10 bases between the germline ends. The CDR3, cysteine through phenylalanine, is 15 amino acids long. Just CDR3 DNA is preserved here, 45 bases in frame from base 1. The immunoSEQ Assay, a bias-controlled multiplex PCR, was used to amplify TCRbeta CDR3 regions from genomic DNA. The published analysis was carried out like this. The number of nucleated cells in each sample was estimated from the amplification of reference gene primers within the assay. Sequence reads were collapsed and filtered to measure the absolute abundance of every unique TCRbeta CDR3 rearrangement. For each sample, productive Simpson clonality was calculated as the square root of Simpson's diversity index across productive rearrangements. Entries here come from immuneACCESS through TCRdb and include only in-frame sequences with V and J called. Some clones fail to appear in such tables; in the studies checked, an unresolved V gene covers under half of the shortfall, and the cause of the remainder is unknown. The V and J calls and clone size are taken from that table; D and trimming were inferred from the DNA. A total of about 98,000 clones appear in this sample, about four fifths of them only once. Approximately 20% of the sample belongs to the ten largest clones.

Notes on this clone: The antigen it recognizes is unknown. Qualities for individual bases were not recorded, and no much larger clone is one base off.

Points the paper makes about the study in general: The amount of clinical and demographic metadata varied by source and participant and was provided uncurated.

The TCR comes from an older man with acute or convalescent COVID-19. The sequenced sample was peripheral blood. The rearrangement combines TRBV2 with TRBJ1-3, with the D gene uncertain. Here is the DNA: TGTGCCAGCAGTGTACAGACCCTCTCTGGAAACACCATATATTTT. This yields the protein CASSVQTLSGNTIYF.